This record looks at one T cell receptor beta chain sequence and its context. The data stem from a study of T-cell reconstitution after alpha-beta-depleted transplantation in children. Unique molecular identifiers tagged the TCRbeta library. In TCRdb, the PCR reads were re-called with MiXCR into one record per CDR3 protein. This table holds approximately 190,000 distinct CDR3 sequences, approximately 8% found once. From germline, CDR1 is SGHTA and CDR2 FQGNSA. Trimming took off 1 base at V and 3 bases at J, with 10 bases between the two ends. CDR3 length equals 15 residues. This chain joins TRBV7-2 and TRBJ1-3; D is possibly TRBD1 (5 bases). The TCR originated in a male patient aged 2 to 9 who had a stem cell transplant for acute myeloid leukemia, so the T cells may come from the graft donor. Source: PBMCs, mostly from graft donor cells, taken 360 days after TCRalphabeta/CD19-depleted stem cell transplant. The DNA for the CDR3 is TGTGCCAGCAGCTTAGGGGCAGGGTATGGAAACACCATATATTTT. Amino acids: CASSLGAGYGNTIYF.